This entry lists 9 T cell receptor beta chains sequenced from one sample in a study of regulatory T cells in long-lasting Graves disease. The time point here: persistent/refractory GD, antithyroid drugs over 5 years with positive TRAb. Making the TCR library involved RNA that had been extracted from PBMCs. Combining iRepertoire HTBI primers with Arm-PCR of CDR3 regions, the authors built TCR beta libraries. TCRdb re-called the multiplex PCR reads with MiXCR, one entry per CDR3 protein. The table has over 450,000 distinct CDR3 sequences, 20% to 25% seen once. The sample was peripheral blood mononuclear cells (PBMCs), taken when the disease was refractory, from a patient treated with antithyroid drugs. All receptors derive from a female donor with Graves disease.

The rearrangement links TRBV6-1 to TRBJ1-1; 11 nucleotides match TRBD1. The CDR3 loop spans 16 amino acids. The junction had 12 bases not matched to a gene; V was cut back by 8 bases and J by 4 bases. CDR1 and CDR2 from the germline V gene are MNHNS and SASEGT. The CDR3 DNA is TGTGCCAGCCTCCGTGCCCATGGGACAGGGGGCACTGAAGCTTTCTTT. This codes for CASLRAHGTGGTEAFF.

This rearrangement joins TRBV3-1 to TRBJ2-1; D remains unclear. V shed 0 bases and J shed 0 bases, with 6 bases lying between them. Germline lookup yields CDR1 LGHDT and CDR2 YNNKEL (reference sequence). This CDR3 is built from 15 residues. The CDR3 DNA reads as TGTGCCAGCAGCCAAGAGGTAGGCTCCTACAATGAGCAGTTCTTC. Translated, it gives CASSQEVGSYNEQFF.

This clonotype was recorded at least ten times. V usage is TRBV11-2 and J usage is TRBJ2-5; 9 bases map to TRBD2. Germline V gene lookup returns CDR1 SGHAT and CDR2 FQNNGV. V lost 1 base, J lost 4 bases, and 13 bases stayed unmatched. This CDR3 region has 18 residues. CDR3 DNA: TGTGCCAGCAGCTTAGGAGATCGCTGGCGGGGGGGAGGAGAGACCCAGTACTTC. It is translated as CASSLGDRWRGGGETQYF.

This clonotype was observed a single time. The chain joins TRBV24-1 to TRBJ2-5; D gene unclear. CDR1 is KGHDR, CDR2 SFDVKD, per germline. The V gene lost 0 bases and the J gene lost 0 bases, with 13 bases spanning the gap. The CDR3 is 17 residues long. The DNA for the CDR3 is TGTGCCACCAGTGATTTGGTGGGTTCGAGAAACCAAGAGACCCAGTACTTC. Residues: CATSDLVGSRNQETQYF.

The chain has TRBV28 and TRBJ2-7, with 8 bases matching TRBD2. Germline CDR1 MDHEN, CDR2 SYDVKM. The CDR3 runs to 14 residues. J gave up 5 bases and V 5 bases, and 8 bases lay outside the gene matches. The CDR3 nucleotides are TGTGCCAGCAGTCCCGGACTAGCTTACAACGAGCAGTACTTC. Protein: CASSPGLAYNEQYF.

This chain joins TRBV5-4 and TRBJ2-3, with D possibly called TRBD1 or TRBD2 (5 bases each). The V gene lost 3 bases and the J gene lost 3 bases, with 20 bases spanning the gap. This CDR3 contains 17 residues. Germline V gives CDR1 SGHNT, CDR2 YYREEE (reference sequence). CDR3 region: CASSSDLGTRETDTQYF. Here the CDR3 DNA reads TGTGCCAGCAGCTCCGACTTGGGGACCAGGGAAACAGATACGCAGTATTTT. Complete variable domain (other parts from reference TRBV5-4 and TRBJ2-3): ETGVTQSPTHLIKTRGQQVTLRCSSQSGHNTVSWYQQALGQGPQFIFQYYREEENGRGNFPPRFSGLQFPNYSSELNVNALELDDSALYLCASSSDLGTRETDTQYFGPGTRLTVL.

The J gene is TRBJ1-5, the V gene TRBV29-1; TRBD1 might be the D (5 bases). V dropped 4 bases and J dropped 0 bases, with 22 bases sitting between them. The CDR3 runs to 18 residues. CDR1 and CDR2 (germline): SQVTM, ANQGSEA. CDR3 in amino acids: CSVAPLRRGQPSNQPQHF. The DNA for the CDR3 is TGCAGCGTTGCACCCTTGCGCCGAGGACAACCTAGCAATCAGCCCCAGCATTTT.

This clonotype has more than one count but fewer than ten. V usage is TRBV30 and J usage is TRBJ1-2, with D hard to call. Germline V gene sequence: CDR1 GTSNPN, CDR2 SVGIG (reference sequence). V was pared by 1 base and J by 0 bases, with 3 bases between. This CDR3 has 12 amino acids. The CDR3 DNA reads TGTGCCTGGAGTGACACTAACTATGGCTACACCTTC. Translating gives CAWSDTNYGYTF.

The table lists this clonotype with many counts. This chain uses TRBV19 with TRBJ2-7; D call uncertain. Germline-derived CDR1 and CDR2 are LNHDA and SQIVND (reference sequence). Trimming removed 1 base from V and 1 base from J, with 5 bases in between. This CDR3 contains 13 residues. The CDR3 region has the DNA TGTGCCAGTAGTATAGGGCAGTCCTACGAGCAGTACTTC. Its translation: CASSIGQSYEQYF.